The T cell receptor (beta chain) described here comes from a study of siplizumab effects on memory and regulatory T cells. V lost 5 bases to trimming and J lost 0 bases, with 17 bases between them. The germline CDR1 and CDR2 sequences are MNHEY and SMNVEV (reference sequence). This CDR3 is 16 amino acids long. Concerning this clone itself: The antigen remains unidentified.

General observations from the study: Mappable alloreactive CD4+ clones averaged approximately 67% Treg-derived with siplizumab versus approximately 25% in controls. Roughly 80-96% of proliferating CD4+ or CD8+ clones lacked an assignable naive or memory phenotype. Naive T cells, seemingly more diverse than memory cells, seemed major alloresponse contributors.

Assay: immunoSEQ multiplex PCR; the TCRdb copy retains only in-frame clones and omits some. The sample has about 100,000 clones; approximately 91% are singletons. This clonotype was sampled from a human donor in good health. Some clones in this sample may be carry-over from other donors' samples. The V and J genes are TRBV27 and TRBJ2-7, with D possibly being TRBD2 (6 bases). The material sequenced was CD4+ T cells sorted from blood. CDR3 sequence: CASSPSAGRFSYEQYF. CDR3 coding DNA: TGTGCCAGCAGTCCCTCGGCGGGACGGTTCTCCTACGAGCAGTACTTC.